The TCR beta chain described here comes from a study of OX40 agonist ivuxolimab in advanced cancers. Study background: Prior checkpoint blockade (anti-PD-1, anti-PD-L1 or anti-CTLA-4) was permitted; around 40% had it.

Relative to its sample, this clone is medium-sized. Its antigen is not known. Trimming took 6 bases from V and 1 from J; bases not matched to a gene: 8. CDR1 is SNHLY and CDR2 is FYNNEI in the germline V gene. The CDR3 runs 15 residues. Repertoires were generated with immunoSEQ multiplex PCR, while TCRdb's copy carries only in-frame clones and drops some. The sample consists of nearly 60,000 clones, about 81% of them appearing once. Notes on the study in general: Averaging showed that CD8+ T cells had more expanded clones than CD4+ did.

The sample here was CD4+ or CD8+ T cells sorted from blood, taken in a trial of the OX40 agonist ivuxolimab. The origin of this receptor is an adult with an advanced solid tumor such as melanoma, head and neck, liver or kidney cancer. J is TRBJ1-2 and V is TRBV2; 7 bases fit TRBD1. CDR3 nucleotide sequence: TGTGCCAGCAGCGAGACAGGGTGGAGTAACTATGGCTACACCTTC. Its translation is CASSETGWSNYGYTF.